Each of the 27 T cell receptor beta chains below was sequenced from the same sample in a study of neurological immune-mediated disorders (dated by TCRdb to the late 2010s). Library prep was done by 5' RACE. Sequencing was carried out with an Illumina HiSeq 2500. Through fastp at Q25 and MiXCR, TCRdb rebuilt clones from the public reads, retaining in-frame beta chains. Identical CDR3 protein sequences are pooled into one entry, listed with their most common genes and DNA. This sample has about 51,000 distinct CDR3 sequences in its table, and 16% of those were observed once. The ten top clones hold 3.5% to 4.5% of the sample. The sample taken for sequencing was PBMCs. The receptor source for this set is a man in his sixties in good health.

This clonotype was counted ten times or more. This chain links TRBV6-1 with TRBJ2-7; the D gene is possibly TRBD1 (6 bases). Trimming took 5 bases from V and 2 from J, leaving 16 bases between them. This CDR3 is 15 amino acids long. CDR1 is MNHNS and CDR2 is SASEGT in the germline V gene. The CDR3 region is CASSRMGHLPYEQYF. Written as DNA, the CDR3 is TGTGCCAGCAGTCGTATGGGACATCTTCCCTACGAGCAGTACTTC.

This clonotype was counted ten times or more. The chain combines TRBV20-1 with TRBJ2-5, with 8 bases that match TRBD2. This CDR3 spans 13 amino acids. In germline, CDR1 is DFQATT, CDR2 SNEGSKA (reference sequence). V shed 7 bases and J 5 bases; nucleotides not matched to a gene: 9. The CDR3 nucleotides are TGCAGTGTTTATCGGGAGGGCCGGGAGACCCAGTACTTC. Protein product: CSVYREGRETQYF.

This clonotype appeared many times. The J gene is TRBJ1-2, the V gene TRBV7-6; no clear D gene. The CDR3 runs 14 residues. Germline CDR1 and CDR2: SGHVS and FNYEAQ. V was pared by 4 bases and J by 8 bases, with 17 bases between. DNA of the CDR3: TGTGCCAGCAGCTCCCCAAAGGAGGGAGGGGGCTACACCTTC. Translating it yields CASSSPKEGGGYTF.

This clonotype was counted at least ten times. The V call is TRBV7-3, the J call TRBJ2-3; D call uncertain. This CDR3 has 13 residues. The germline V and J ends were trimmed by 4 bases and 6 bases, with 11 bases remaining between them. Germline loops: CDR1 SGHTA, CDR2 FQGTGA. The CDR3 spells CASSSRPRDTQYF. CDR3 nucleotide sequence: TGTGCCAGCAGCTCCCGCCCTAGGGATACGCAGTATTTT.

Many counts were recorded for this clonotype. V usage is TRBV20-1 and J usage is TRBJ1-5, with 8 bases lining up with TRBD1. J gave up 8 bases and V 0 bases, and 9 bases lay outside the gene matches. Germline V gene sequence: CDR1 DFQATT, CDR2 SNEGSKA (reference sequence). CDR3 length: 15 residues. The CDR3: CSAREGQGMSKPQHF. CDR3 coding DNA: TGCAGTGCTAGAGAAGGACAGGGAATGAGTAAGCCCCAGCATTTT.

This clonotype occurred many times. The chain employs TRBV20-1 and TRBJ1-5; tentative D call: TRBD1 (6 bases). This CDR3 has 16 amino acids. Germline assignment: CDR1 DFQATT and CDR2 SNEGSKA (reference sequence). The ends were cut back, 3 bases at V and 3 bases at J, with 18 bases in the middle. The CDR3 DNA is TGCAGTGCTAGTAATTCCGCAGGGGTAAACAATCAGCCCCAGCATTTT. Protein product: CSASNSAGVNNQPQHF.

This clonotype was detected ten times or more. The gene calls are TRBV20-1 and TRBJ1-4; D gene ambiguous. V was cut by 6 bases and J by 8 bases, with 10 bases left in between. CDR1 is DFQATT, CDR2 SNEGSKA, per germline (reference sequence). The CDR3 consists of 11 residues. CDR3 nucleotides: TGCAGTGCCGGCCTGCGGGAAAAACTGTTTTTT. Translated: CSAGLREKLFF.

This clonotype has just a few counts. The chain has TRBV19 and TRBJ2-7, with 13 bases matching TRBD2. Trimming removed 5 bases from V and 7 bases from J; junction bases left unmatched: 11. This CDR3 spans 16 amino acids. CDR1 is LNHDA, CDR2 SQIVND, per germline (reference sequence). CDR3 DNA: TGTGCCAGTAGTTTATCCGGACTAGCGGGAGTGGGAGAGCAGTACTTC. Translated, it gives CASSLSGLAGVGEQYF.

This clonotype was seen many times. The DNA of the CDR3 is TGTGCCAGCAGCCCGAAAGCGGGAGCGCACTACAATGAGCAGTTCTTC. This sequence encodes CASSPKAGAHYNEQFF. The rearrangement links TRBV7-6 to TRBJ2-1, with 8 bases identical to TRBD2. The CDR3 loop spans 16 amino acids. The V and J ends lost 5 bases and 3 bases, in that order; junction bases with no gene match: 9. Germline V gives CDR1 SGHVS, CDR2 FNYEAQ.

This clonotype was detected ten times or more. This chain connects TRBV28 to TRBJ2-4; perhaps TRBD2 as D (7 bases). The V gene's germline CDR1 is MDHEN and CDR2 SYDVKM. With 5 bases removed from V and 8 bases from J, the gap between germline ends came to 19 bases. The CDR3 spans 15 residues. The CDR3 DNA is TGTGCCAGCAGTAACAGGGCCAGAGGGGGGGACATTCAGTACTTC. Residues: CASSNRARGGDIQYF.

This sequence joins TRBV28 and TRBJ2-7, with unresolved D. Germline CDR1 reads MDHEN; CDR2 reads SYDVKM. This CDR3 has 16 amino acids. V was trimmed by 4 bases and J by 6 bases, leaving 22 bases between them. The CDR3 region is CASSSPSLSGSTEQYF. CDR3 sequence (DNA): TGTGCCAGCAGTTCCCCCTCCTTGTCAGGTAGTACCGAGCAGTACTTC.

This sequence joins TRBV28 and TRBJ2-1; 10 nucleotides line up with TRBD2. CDR3 length: 19 amino acids. Germline lookup yields CDR1 MDHEN and CDR2 SYDVKM. V lost 1 base, J lost 7 bases, and 16 bases stayed unmatched. The CDR3 DNA reads as TGTGCCAGCAGTTTATATAAAGGGGGAGCGGGAGGGCCCGGGAATGAGCAGTTCTTC. Its translation: CASSLYKGGAGGPGNEQFF.

This clonotype appeared many times. This rearrangement joins TRBV20-1 to TRBJ2-5; 11 bases are shared with TRBD2. This CDR3 region has 15 residues. J was trimmed by 0 bases and V by 6 bases; bases with no gene match: 6. Germline V gene data show CDR1 as DFQATT and CDR2 as SNEGSKA (reference sequence). CDR3 in DNA: TGCAGTGCCCTCGTAGCGGGGGGGAACCAAGAGACCCAGTACTTC. Translation: CSALVAGGNQETQYF.

At least ten counts were recorded for this clonotype. The J gene is TRBJ2-1, the V gene TRBV24-1; TRBD2 aligns across 7 bases. The CDR3 consists of 16 residues. J lost 4 bases, V lost 3 bases, and 8 bases had no gene match. The germline CDR1 and CDR2 sequences are KGHDR and SFDVKD. CDR3 amino acids: CATSDRLAGVYNEQFF. The DNA of the CDR3 is TGTGCCACCAGTGATCGACTAGCCGGGGTTTACAATGAGCAGTTCTTC.

The genes are TRBV12-3 or TRBV12-4 and TRBJ1-2; tentatively, D is TRBD1 (6 bases). V dropped 3 bases and J dropped 8 bases, with 25 bases sitting between them. This CDR3 contains 17 residues. The CDR3: CASSLAPNRDPFDGYTF. CDR3 bases: TGTGCCAGCAGTTTGGCCCCCAACAGGGACCCCTTCGACGGCTACACCTTC.

There are many counts of this clonotype. CDR3 loop: CASSRTGSETQYF. The CDR3 nucleotides read TGTGCCAGCAGTAGGACAGGGTCAGAGACCCAGTACTTC. J is TRBJ2-5 and V is TRBV7-3; 8 bases line up with TRBD1. The length of the CDR3 is 13 residues. The germline gives CDR1 SGHTA, CDR2 FQGTGA. The V segment lost 6 bases and the J segment 4 bases; nucleotides outside the gene matches: 4.

Concerning this clonotype itself: At one end, the junction sequence differs from germline, possibly due to a read error. The chain combines TRBV2 with TRBJ2-2; TRBD1 agrees at 11 bases. Germline assignment: CDR1 SNHLY and CDR2 FYNNEI. The CDR3 length is 15 residues. CDR3 sequence (DNA): TGTGCCAGCAGGGGGACAGGGGGTGTCACCGGGGAGCTGTTATTT. It specifies CASRGTGGVTGELLF.

V gene TRBV14 combines with J gene TRBJ2-2, with D perhaps TRBD1 (6 bases). This CDR3 has 18 amino acids. V was shortened by 0 bases and J by 2 bases, with 16 bases between the two germline ends. Germline CDR1 and CDR2: SGHDN and FVKESK. CDR3 bases: TGTGCCAGCAGCCAAGATCGCAGGGGCGCTGGAAACACCGGGGAGCTGTTTTTT. It codes for CASSQDRRGAGNTGELFF.

This clonotype was counted at least ten times. This rearrangement joins TRBV5-1 to TRBJ2-3; 7 bases match TRBD2. V gave up 4 bases and J gave up 0 bases; unmatched junction bases: 8. In germline, CDR1 is SGHRS, CDR2 YFSETQ. CDR3 length equals 16 residues. The CDR3 reads CASSPGTTSSTDTQYF. CDR3 nucleotides: TGCGCCAGCAGCCCCGGGACTACTTCTAGCACAGATACGCAGTATTTT.

In its sample, this clonotype was seen many times. The CDR3 nucleotides read TGTGCCAGCAATTCTGGCAGGCAGCCCCAGCATTTT. Its translation is CASNSGRQPQHF. The chain joins TRBV28 to TRBJ1-5; D call uncertain. Germline loops: CDR1 MDHEN, CDR2 SYDVKM. Trimming cost V 7 bases and J 7 bases, with 11 bases left between them. This CDR3 is 12 amino acids long.

This clonotype came up many times. The chain recombines TRBV20-1 with TRBJ1-6; 7 nucleotides agree with TRBD1. With V trimmed by 5 bases and J by 8 bases, 9 bases remained unmatched. The CDR3 length is 14 residues. Germline V CDR1 and CDR2: DFQATT, SNEGSKA (reference sequence). CDR3 residues: CSASSTGRYSPLHF. The CDR3 region has the DNA TGCAGTGCTTCTTCGACAGGGAGGTATTCACCCCTCCACTTT.

In its sample, this clonotype was seen many times. This sequence joins TRBV29-1 and TRBJ1-1, with a tentative D call TRBD1 (5 bases). CDR1 and CDR2 from the germline V gene are SQVTM and ANQGSEA. The ends were cut back, 5 bases at V and 3 bases at J, with 10 bases in the middle. The length of the CDR3 is 12 residues. The CDR3 DNA sequence: TGCAGCGTTTCAGGGTGGGACACTGAAGCTTTCTTT. Its protein is CSVSGWDTEAFF. Full variable domain (remainder filled in from reference TRBV29-1 and TRBJ1-1): SAVISQKPSRDICQRGTSLTIQCQVDSQVTMMFWYRQQPGQSLTLIATANQGSEATYESGFVIDKFPISRPNLTFSTLTVSNMSPEDSSIYLCSVSGWDTEAFFGQGTRLTVV.

This clonotype showed up many times. The chain uses TRBV12-3 or TRBV12-4 and TRBJ1-5; no firm D call. The CDR3 has 14 residues. The V end lost 3 bases, the J end lost 4 bases, and 10 bases lay between the germline ends. The CDR3 region is CASSFEQRNQPQHF. The CDR3 DNA reads as TGTGCCAGCAGTTTCGAACAGCGAAATCAGCCCCAGCATTTT.

This clonotype was seen more than once but under ten times. The chain employs TRBV2 and TRBJ2-1, with 12 bases matching TRBD2. The CDR3 spans 15 residues. V shed 4 bases and J 6 bases; nucleotides not matched to a gene: 4. CDR1 and CDR2 from the germline V gene are SNHLY and FYNNEI. The CDR3 loop is CASSATSGRSNEQFF. In DNA, the CDR3 is TGTGCCAGCAGTGCGACTAGCGGGAGAAGCAATGAGCAGTTCTTC.

This clonotype was detected once. This chain connects TRBV7-2 to TRBJ1-1; 7 bases match TRBD1. With 0 bases clipped from V and 5 bases from J, the junction kept 6 bases outside the gene matches. Germline CDR1 is SGHTA and CDR2 is FQGNSA. This CDR3 contains 15 residues. The chain's CDR3 is CASSLAGQTGTEAFF. Written as DNA, the CDR3 is TGTGCCAGCAGCTTAGCGGGGCAGACAGGGACTGAAGCTTTCTTT.

This clonotype was detected many times. V is TRBV10-1 and J is TRBJ2-2, with a weak D call TRBD1 (5 bases). The germline gives CDR1 WNHNN, CDR2 SYGVQD (reference sequence). The CDR3 loop spans 13 amino acids. The V end was cut by 2 bases, the J end by 4 bases, with 5 bases between. For the CDR3, the DNA is TGCGCCAGCAGTGAGGACAGCACCGGGGAGCTGTTTTTT. Protein product: CASSEDSTGELFF.

Many counts were recorded for this clonotype. V gene TRBV5-1 combines with J gene TRBJ2-7, with TRBD2 matching 7 bases. With 3 bases clipped from V and 2 bases from J, the junction kept 8 bases outside the gene matches. Germline V gene lookup returns CDR1 SGHRS and CDR2 YFSETQ. The CDR3 runs to 15 residues. DNA of the CDR3: TGCGCCAGCAGCTGGGGGGGGGGTAGCACCTACGAGCAGTACTTC. Translation gives CASSWGGGSTYEQYF.